Presented here are 3 T cell receptor beta chains from one specimen sequenced in a study of blood T cell repertoires in COVID-19. Assay: immunoSEQ multiplex PCR; the TCRdb copy retains only in-frame clones and omits some. The sample shows roughly 160,000 clones, roughly 90% of them seen only once. The sequenced sample consisted of PBMCs or T cells enriched from blood (not recorded which). All receptors derive from a woman between 50 and 59 years old who had recovered from COVID-19.

V is TRBV19 and J is TRBJ1-5; tentative D call: TRBD1 (5 bases). The CDR3 runs to 15 residues. Germline CDR1 reads LNHDA; CDR2 reads SQIVND (reference sequence). Trimming stripped 1 base from V and 2 bases from J, with 9 bases between. The CDR3 nucleotides read TGTGCCAGTAGTATAGCGGGGGAAGGCAATCAGCCCCAGCATTTT. Protein sequence: CASSIAGEGNQPQHF.

The chain is built from TRBV11-3 and TRBJ2-7, with 8 bases identical to TRBD1. Germline loops: CDR1 SGHNT, CDR2 YENEEA. The CDR3 sequence is 15 residues long. V was clipped by 5 bases and J by 2 bases; unmatched bases: 8. The CDR3: CASSPRDRLTYEQYF. The CDR3, as DNA: TGTGCCAGCAGCCCCCGGGACAGGCTAACCTACGAGCAGTACTTC. The variable domain in full, completed from reference TRBV11-3 and TRBJ2-7, reads EAGVVQSPRYKIIEKKQPVAFWCNPISGHNTLYWYLQNLGQGPELLIRYENEEAVDDSQLPKDRFSAERLKGVDSTLKIQPAELGDSAVYLCASSPRDRLTYEQYFGPGTRLTVT.

V gene TRBV7-2 combines with J gene TRBJ2-1; 11 nucleotides align to TRBD1. The CDR3 covers 15 residues. Germline V gene lookup returns CDR1 SGHTA and CDR2 FQGNSA. J was trimmed by 8 bases and V by 3 bases; bases with no gene match: 6. The CDR3 nucleotides are TGTGCCAGCAGCTTTGCCGGGACAGGGGGGGATGAGCAGTTCTTC. It codes for CASSFAGTGGDEQFF.